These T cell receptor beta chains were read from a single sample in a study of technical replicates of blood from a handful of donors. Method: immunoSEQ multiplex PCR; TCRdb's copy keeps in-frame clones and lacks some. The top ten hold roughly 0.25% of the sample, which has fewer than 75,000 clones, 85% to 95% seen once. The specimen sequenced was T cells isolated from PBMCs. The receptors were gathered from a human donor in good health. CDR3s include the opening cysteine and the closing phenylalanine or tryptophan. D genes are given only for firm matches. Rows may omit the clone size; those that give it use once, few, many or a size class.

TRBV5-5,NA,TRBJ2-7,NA,CASSLFPGDYEQYF,TGTGCCAGCAGCTTGTTCCCAGGGGACTACGAGCAGTACTTC
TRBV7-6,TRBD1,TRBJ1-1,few,CASSLGQSLTEAFF,TGTGCCAGCAGCCTGGGACAGTCTCTTACTGAAGCTTTCTTT
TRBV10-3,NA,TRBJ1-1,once,CAISQTMVGDTEAFF,TGTGCCATCAGTCAGACCATGGTAGGGGACACTGAAGCTTTCTTT
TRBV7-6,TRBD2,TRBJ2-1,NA,CASSLGAGTSGRIEQFF,TGTGCCAGCAGCTTAGGGGCGGGGACTAGCGGGAGGATTGAGCAGTTCTTC
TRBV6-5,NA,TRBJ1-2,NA,CASSYSGGYGYTF,TGTGCCAGCAGCTACTCGGGGGGCTATGGCTACACCTTC
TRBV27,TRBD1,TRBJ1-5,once,CASSLRTGGGQPQHF,TGTGCCAGCAGTTTGAGGACAGGCGGAGGGCAGCCCCAGCATTTT
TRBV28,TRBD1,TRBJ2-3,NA,CASSVGQGTQYF,TGTGCCAGCAGCGTCGGACAGGGAACGCAGTATTTT
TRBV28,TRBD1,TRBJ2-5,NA,CASWTGSETQYF,TGTGCCAGCTGGACAGGCTCAGAGACCCAGTACTTC
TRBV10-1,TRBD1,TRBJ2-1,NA,CASGTGNEQFF,TGCGCCAGCGGGACAGGGAATGAGCAGTTCTTC
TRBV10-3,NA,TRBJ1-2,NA,CAISPSLKGFYGYTF,TGTGCCATCAGCCCTAGTTTGAAGGGGTTCTATGGCTACACCTTC
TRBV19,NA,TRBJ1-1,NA,CASSENRVGAFF,TGTGCCAGTAGTGAGAACAGGGTTGGAGCTTTCTTT
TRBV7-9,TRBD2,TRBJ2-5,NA,CASSFTSEETQYF,TGTGCCAGCAGCTTCACTAGCGAGGAGACCCAGTACTTC
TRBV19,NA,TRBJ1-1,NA,CASSIQRGMNTEAFF,TGTGCCAGTAGTATTCAGCGGGGCATGAACACTGAAGCTTTCTTT
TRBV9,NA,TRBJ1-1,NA,CASSVVRDEAFF,TGTGCCAGCAGCGTAGTGAGGGATGAAGCTTTCTTT
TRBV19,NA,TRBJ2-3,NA,CASSTSAAGDYTDTQYF,TGTGCCAGTAGTACCTCCGCTGCGGGTGACTACACAGATACGCAGTATTTT
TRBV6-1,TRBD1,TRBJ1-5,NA,CASSGRDRRNQPQHF,TGTGCCAGCAGTGGCCGGGACAGAAGGAATCAGCCCCAGCATTTT
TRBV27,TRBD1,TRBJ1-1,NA,CASKWDRRNTEAFF,TGTGCCAGCAAATGGGACAGACGGAACACTGAAGCTTTCTTT
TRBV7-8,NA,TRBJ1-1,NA,CASSLGAGSNTEAFF,TGTGCCAGCAGCTTAGGAGCGGGCTCGAACACTGAAGCTTTCTTT
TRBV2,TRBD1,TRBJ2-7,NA,CASSERTGAWEQYF,TGTGCCAGCAGTGAAAGGACAGGGGCATGGGAGCAGTACTTC
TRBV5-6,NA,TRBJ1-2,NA,CASSLRQGDGYTF,TGTGCCAGCAGCTTGCGGCAGGGCGATGGCTACACCTTC
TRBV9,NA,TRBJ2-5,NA,CASSVSGTPQETQYF,TGTGCCAGCAGCGTATCGGGGACTCCGCAAGAGACCCAGTACTTC
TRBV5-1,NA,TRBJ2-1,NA,CASSDRALGNAYNEQFF,TGCGCCAGCAGCGACAGAGCTTTAGGGAACGCTTACAATGAGCAGTTCTTC
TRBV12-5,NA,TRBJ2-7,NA,CASGLVLVRGSYEQYF,TGTGCTAGTGGTTTGGTACTGGTGAGGGGGTCCTACGAGCAGTACTTC
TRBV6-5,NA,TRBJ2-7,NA,CASSYPVSGEQYF,TGTGCCAGCAGTTACCCTGTCAGTGGCGAGCAGTACTTC
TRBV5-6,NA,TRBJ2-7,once,CASSPPDISYEQYF,TGTGCCAGCAGCCCCCCGGACATCTCCTACGAGCAGTACTTC
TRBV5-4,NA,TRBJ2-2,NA,CASLQARGFGGELFF,TGTGCCAGCCTACAGGCGCGGGGTTTTGGCGGGGAGCTGTTTTTT
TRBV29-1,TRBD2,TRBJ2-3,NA,CSVEAPLAGVADTQYF,TGCAGCGTTGAAGCCCCACTAGCGGGGGTTGCAGATACGCAGTATTTT
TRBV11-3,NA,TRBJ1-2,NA,CASSLGRDGYTF,TGTGCCAGCAGCTTAGGCAGGGATGGCTACACCTTC
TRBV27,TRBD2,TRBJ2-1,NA,CATRGTSGNEQFF,TGTGCCACCCGAGGGACTAGCGGAAATGAGCAGTTCTTC
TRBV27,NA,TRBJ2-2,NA,CASSLGTNTGELFF,TGTGCCAGCAGTTTGGGCACGAACACCGGGGAGCTGTTTTTT
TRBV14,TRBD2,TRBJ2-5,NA,CASSQGDTSGGLETQYF,TGTGCCAGCAGCCAGGGTGATACTAGCGGGGGCCTTGAGACCCAGTACTTC
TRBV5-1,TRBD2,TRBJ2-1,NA,CASSPTGKAGGYNEQFF,TGCGCCAGCAGCCCGACCGGGAAGGCGGGGGGGTACAATGAGCAGTTCTTC
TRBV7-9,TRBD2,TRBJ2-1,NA,CASSWGLAAPYNEQFF,TGTGCCAGCAGCTGGGGACTAGCGGCTCCCTACAATGAGCAGTTCTTC
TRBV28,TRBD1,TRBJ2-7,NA,CATHKTWTGGPYEQYF,TGTGCCACCCATAAGACCTGGACAGGGGGACCCTACGAGCAGTACTTC
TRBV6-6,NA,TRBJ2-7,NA,CASSYSGLYEQYF,TGTGCCAGCAGTTACTCGGGACTTTACGAGCAGTACTTC
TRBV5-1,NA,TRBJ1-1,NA,CASSFAGGYTEAFF,TGCGCCAGCAGCTTCGCAGGAGGTTATACTGAAGCTTTCTTT
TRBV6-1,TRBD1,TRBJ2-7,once,CASSGEGQGAYEQYF,TGTGCCAGCAGTGGGGAAGGACAGGGGGCTTACGAGCAGTACTTC
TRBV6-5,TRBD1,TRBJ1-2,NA,CASSYSDRGDGYTF,TGTGCCAGCAGTTACTCAGACAGGGGAGACGGCTACACCTTC
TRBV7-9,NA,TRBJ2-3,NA,CASSSSRLATLYSTDTQYF,TGTGCCAGCAGCTCATCGAGACTCGCTACCCTATACAGCACAGATACGCAGTATTTT
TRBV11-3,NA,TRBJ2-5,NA,CASSLGTGSVDWGETQYF,TGTGCCAGCAGCTTAGGAACGGGATCCGTGGATTGGGGAGAGACCCAGTACTTC
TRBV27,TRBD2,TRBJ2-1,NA,CASSNWTSGRGNEQFF,TGTGCCAGCAGTAACTGGACTAGCGGGAGAGGGAATGAGCAGTTCTTC
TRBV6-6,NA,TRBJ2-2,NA,CASTGTSNTGELFF,TGTGCCAGCACCGGGACATCGAACACCGGGGAGCTGTTTTTT
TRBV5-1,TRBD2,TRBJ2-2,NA,CASSPWSGAGVTGELFF,TGCGCCAGCAGCCCGTGGAGCGGAGCGGGAGTTACCGGGGAGCTGTTTTTT
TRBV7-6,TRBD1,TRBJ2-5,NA,CASSFTHRGPQETQYF,TGTGCCAGCAGCTTTACCCACAGGGGTCCCCAAGAGACCCAGTACTTC
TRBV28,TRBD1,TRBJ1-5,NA,CASSLVWTGGDNSNQPQHF,TGTGCCAGCAGTTTAGTGTGGACAGGGGGCGACAATAGCAATCAGCCCCAGCATTTT
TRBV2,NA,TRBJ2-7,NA,CAHRAGPGEQYF,TGTGCCCATAGGGCGGGGCCGGGCGAGCAGTACTTC
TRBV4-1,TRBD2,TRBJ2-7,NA,CASSPTAGREQYF,TGCGCCAGCAGCCCAACTGCCGGGAGGGAGCAGTACTTC
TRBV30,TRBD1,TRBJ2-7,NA,CAWDRGTVYEQYF,TGTGCCTGGGATCGAGGGACAGTCTACGAGCAGTACTTC
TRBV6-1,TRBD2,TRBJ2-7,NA,CAQGTSDEQYF,TGTGCCCAAGGGACTAGCGACGAGCAGTACTTC
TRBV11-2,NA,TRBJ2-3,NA,CASSRQVNTDTQYF,TGTGCCAGCAGCCGACAGGTCAACACAGATACGCAGTATTTT
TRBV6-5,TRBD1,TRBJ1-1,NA,CASSYARDRPEAFF,TGTGCCAGCAGTTACGCCCGGGACAGGCCTGAAGCTTTCTTT
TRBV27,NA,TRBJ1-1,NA,CASSSDNTEAFF,TGTGCCAGCAGCTCAGATAACACTGAAGCTTTCTTT
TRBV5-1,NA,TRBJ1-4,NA,CASSPLVRENEKLFF,TGCGCCAGCAGCCCCTTAGTAAGGGAGAATGAAAAACTGTTTTTT